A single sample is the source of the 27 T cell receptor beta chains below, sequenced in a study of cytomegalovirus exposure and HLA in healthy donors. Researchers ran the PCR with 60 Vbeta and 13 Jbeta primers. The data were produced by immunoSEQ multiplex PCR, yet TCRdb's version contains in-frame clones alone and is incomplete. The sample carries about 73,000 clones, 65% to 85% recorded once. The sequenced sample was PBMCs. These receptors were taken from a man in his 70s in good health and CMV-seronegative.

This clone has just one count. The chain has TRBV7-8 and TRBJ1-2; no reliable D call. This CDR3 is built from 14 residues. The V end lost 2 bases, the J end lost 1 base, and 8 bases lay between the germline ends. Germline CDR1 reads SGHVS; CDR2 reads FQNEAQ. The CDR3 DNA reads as TGTGCCAGCAGCTTACTGGAGGTTAACTATGGCTACACCTTC. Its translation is CASSLLEVNYGYTF.

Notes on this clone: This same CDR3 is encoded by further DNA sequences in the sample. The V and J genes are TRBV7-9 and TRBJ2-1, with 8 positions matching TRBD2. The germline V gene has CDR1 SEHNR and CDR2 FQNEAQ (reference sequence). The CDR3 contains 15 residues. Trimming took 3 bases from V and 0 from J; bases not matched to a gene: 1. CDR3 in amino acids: CASSLSGSSYNEQFF. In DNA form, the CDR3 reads TGTGCCAGCAGCTTGAGCGGGAGCTCCTACAATGAGCAGTTCTTC.

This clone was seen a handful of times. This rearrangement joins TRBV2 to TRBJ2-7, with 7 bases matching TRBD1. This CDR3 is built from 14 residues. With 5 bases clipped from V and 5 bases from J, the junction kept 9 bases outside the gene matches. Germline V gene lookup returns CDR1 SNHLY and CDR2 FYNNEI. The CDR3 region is CASSSHRGLDEQYF. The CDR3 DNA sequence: TGTGCCAGCAGTTCCCACAGGGGTTTGGACGAGCAGTACTTC.

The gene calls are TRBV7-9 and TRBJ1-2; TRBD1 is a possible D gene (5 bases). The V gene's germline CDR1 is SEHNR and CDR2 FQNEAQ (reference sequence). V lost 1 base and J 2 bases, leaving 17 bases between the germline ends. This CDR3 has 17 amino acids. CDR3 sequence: CASSLGATGGPNYGYTF. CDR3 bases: TGTGCCAGCAGCTTAGGGGCGACGGGGGGACCAAACTATGGCTACACCTTC.

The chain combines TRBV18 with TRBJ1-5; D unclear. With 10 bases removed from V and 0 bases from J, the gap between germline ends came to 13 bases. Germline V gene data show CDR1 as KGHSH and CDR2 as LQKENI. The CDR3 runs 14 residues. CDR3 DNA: TGTGCCACTGCCGCGGGTCATAGCAATCAGCCCCAGCATTTT. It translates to CATAAGHSNQPQHF.

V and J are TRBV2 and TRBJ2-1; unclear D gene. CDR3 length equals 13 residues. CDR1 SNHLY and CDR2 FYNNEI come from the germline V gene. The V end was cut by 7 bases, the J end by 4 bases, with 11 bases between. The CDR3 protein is CASTPRTYNEQFF. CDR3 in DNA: TGTGCCAGCACCCCCCGCACATACAATGAGCAGTTCTTC. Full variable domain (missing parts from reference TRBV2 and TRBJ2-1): EPEVTQTPSHQVTQMGQEVILRCVPISNHLYFYWYRQILGQKVEFLVSFYNNEISEKSEIFDDQFSVERPDGSNFTLKIRSTKLEDSAMYFCASTPRTYNEQFFGPGTRLTVL.

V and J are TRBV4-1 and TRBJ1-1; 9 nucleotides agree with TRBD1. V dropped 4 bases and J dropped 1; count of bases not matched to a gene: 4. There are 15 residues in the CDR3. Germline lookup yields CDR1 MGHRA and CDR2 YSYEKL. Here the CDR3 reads CASSRLQGANTEAFF. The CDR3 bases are TGCGCCAGCAGCCGCCTACAGGGGGCGAACACTGAAGCTTTCTTT.

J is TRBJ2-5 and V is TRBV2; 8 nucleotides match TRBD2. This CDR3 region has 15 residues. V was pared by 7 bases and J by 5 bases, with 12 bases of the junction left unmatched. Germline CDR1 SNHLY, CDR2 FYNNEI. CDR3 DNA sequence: TGTGCCAGCAATCGGGGCGGGGGGCATTCGGAGACCCAGTACTTC. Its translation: CASNRGGGHSETQYF. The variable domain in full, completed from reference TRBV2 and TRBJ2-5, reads EPEVTQTPSHQVTQMGQEVILRCVPISNHLYFYWYRQILGQKVEFLVSFYNNEISEKSEIFDDQFSVERPDGSNFTLKIRSTKLEDSAMYFCASNRGGGHSETQYFGPGTRLLVL.

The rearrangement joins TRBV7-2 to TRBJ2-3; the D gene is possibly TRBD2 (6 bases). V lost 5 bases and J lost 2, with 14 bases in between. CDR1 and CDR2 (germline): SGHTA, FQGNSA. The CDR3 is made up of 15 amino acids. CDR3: CASSQDYRNTDTQYF. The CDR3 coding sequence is TGTGCCAGCAGCCAGGACTACAGGAACACAGATACGCAGTATTTT.

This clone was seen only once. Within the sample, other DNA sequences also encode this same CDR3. Here the CDR3 DNA reads TGTGCCAGCAGTTACTCCCGGACAGGGGGGGGGTATGGCTACACCTTC. This encodes CASSYSRTGGGYGYTF. The J gene is TRBJ1-2, the V gene TRBV6-5; 10 bases align to TRBD1. The CDR3 sequence is 16 residues long. Trimming took 0 bases from V and 5 from J; bases not matched to a gene: 6. CDR1 and CDR2 (germline): MNHEY, SVGAGI.

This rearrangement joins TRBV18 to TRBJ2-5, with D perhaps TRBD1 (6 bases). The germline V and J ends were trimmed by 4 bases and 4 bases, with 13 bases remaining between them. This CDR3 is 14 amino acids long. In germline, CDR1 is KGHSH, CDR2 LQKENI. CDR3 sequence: CASSLAGARETQYF. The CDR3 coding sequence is TGTGCCAGCTCACTGGCAGGGGCGAGAGAGACCCAGTACTTC.

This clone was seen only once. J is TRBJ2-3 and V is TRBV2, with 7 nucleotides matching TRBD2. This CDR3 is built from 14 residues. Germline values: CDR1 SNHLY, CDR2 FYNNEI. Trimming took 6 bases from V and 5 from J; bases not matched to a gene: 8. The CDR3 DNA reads TGTGCCAGCAGGGTGGGACTACCTTTAGATACGCAGTATTTT. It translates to CASRVGLPLDTQYF.

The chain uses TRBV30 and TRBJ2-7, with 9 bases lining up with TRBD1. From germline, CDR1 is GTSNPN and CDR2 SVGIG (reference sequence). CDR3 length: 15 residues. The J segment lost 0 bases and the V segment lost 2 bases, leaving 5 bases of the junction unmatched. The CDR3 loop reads CAWSPTTGGSYEQYF. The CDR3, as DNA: TGTGCCTGGAGTCCTACGACAGGGGGCTCCTACGAGCAGTACTTC.

CDR3 region: CASSPGGSGNTIYF. DNA for the CDR3: TGTGCCAGCAGCCCGGGGGGCTCTGGAAACACCATATATTTT. The chain joins TRBV5-6 to TRBJ1-3; D possibly corresponds to TRBD1 (5 bases). Deletions cut 4 bases from V and 0 bases from J, with 8 bases between. This CDR3 has 14 amino acids. The V gene's germline CDR1 is SGHDT and CDR2 YYEEEE. Based on the CDR3 plus reference TRBV5-6 and TRBJ1-3, the full variable domain is DAGVTQSPTHLIKTRGQQVTLRCSPKSGHDTVSWYQQALGQGPQFIFQYYEEEERQRGNFPDRFSGHQFPNYSSELNVNALLLGDSALYLCASSPGGSGNTIYFGEGSWLTVV.

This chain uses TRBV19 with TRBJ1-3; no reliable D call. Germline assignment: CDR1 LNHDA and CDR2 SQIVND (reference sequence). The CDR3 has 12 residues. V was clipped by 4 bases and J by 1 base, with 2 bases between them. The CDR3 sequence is CASSTSGNTIYF. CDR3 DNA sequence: TGTGCCAGTAGTACATCTGGAAACACCATATATTTT.

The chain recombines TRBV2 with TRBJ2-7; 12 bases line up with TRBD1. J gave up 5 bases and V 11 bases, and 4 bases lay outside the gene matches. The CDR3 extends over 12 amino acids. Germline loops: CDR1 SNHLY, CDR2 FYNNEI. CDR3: CAGGQGANEQYF. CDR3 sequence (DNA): TGTGCCGGGGGACAGGGGGCCAACGAGCAGTACTTC.

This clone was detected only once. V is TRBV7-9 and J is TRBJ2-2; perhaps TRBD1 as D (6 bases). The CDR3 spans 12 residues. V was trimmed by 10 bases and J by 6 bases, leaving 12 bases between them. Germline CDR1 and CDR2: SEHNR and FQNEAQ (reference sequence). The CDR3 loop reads CATGAGAGELFF. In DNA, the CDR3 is TGTGCCACCGGGGCAGGGGCCGGGGAGCTGTTTTTT.

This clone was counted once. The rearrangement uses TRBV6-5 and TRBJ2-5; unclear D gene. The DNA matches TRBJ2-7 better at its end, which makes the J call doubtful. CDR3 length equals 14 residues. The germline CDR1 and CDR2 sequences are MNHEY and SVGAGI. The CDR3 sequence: CASSPFPPSNEQYF. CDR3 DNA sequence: TGTGCCAGCAGTCCCTTCCCCCCGTCCAACGAGCAGTACTTC.

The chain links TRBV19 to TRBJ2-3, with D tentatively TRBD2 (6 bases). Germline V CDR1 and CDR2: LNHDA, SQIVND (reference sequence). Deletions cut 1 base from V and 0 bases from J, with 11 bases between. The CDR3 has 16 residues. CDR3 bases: TGTGCCAGTAGTATAGTGGCAGGGACTAGCACAGATACGCAGTATTTT. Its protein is CASSIVAGTSTDTQYF. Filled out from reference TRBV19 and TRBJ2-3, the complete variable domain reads DGGITQSPKYLFRKEGQNVTLSCEQNLNHDAMYWYRQDPGQGLRLIYYSQIVNDFQKGDIAEGYSVSREKKESFPLTVTSAQKNPTAFYLCASSIVAGTSTDTQYFGPGTRLTVL.

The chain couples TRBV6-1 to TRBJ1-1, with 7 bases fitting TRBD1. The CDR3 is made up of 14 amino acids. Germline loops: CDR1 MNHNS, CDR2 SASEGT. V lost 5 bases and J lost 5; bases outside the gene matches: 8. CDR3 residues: CASSLRQGETEAFF. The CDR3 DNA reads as TGTGCCAGCAGTCTCCGACAGGGAGAAACTGAAGCTTTCTTT.

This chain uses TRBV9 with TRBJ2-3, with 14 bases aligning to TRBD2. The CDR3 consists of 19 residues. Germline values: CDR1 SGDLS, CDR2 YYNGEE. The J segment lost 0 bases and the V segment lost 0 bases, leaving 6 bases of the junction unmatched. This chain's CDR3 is CASSVGGTSGGISTDTQYF. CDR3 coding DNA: TGTGCCAGCAGCGTAGGAGGGACTAGCGGGGGAATCAGCACAGATACGCAGTATTTT.

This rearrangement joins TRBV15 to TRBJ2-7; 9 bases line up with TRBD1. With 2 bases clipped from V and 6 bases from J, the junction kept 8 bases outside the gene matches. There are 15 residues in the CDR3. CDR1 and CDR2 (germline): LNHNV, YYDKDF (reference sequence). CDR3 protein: CATSRSSGQGAEQYF. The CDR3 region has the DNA TGTGCCACCAGCAGATCCTCGGGACAGGGCGCCGAGCAGTACTTC.

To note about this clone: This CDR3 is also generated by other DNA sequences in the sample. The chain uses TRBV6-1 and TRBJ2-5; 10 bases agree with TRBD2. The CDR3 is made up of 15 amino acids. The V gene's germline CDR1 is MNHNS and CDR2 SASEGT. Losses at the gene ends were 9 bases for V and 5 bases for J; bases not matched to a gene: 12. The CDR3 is CASGLAGAGWETQYF. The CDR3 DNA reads TGTGCCAGTGGCCTAGCGGGAGCAGGCTGGGAGACCCAGTACTTC.

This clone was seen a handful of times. The CDR3 spells CASSQDRSGPGTGGADTQYF. For the CDR3, the DNA is TGCGCCAGCAGCCAAGATAGGTCCGGCCCCGGGACAGGGGGCGCAGATACGCAGTATTTT. The rearrangement links TRBV4-3 to TRBJ2-3; 12 bases match TRBD1. J lost 4 bases, V lost 0 bases, and 14 bases had no gene match. The CDR3 contains 20 residues. Germline lookup yields CDR1 LGHNA and CDR2 YSLEER.

This chain's CDR3 is CASSGQGIGNQPQHF. In nucleotides, the CDR3 is TGTGCCAGTTCGGGACAGGGAATAGGCAATCAGCCCCAGCATTTT. J is TRBJ1-5 and V is TRBV19; 9 bases are shared with TRBD1. The germline V gene encodes CDR1 LNHDA and CDR2 SQIVND (reference sequence). This CDR3 region has 15 residues. V lost 8 bases and J lost 2; bases outside the gene matches: 7.

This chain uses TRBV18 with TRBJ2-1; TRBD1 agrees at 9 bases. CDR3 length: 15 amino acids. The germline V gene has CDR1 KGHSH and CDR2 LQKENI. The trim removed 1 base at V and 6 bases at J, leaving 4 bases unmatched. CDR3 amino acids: CASSPQTTGGNEQFF. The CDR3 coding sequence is TGTGCCAGCTCACCACAAACGACAGGGGGCAATGAGCAGTTCTTC. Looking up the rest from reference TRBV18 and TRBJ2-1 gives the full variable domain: NAGVMQNPRHLVRRRGQEARLRCSPMKGHSHVYWYRQLPEEGLKFMVYLQKENIIDESGMPKERFSAEFPKEGPSILRIQQVVRGDSAAYFCASSPQTTGGNEQFFGPGTRLTVL.

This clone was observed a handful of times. CDR3 sequence: CASSYRTGVITEAFF. The CDR3 coding sequence is TGTGCCAGCAGTTACAGAACAGGGGTGATCACTGAAGCTTTCTTT. The chain combines TRBV6-5 with TRBJ1-1; TRBD1 agrees at 7 bases. V dropped 2 bases and J dropped 4; count of bases not matched to a gene: 7. Germline V gene data show CDR1 as MNHEY and CDR2 as SVGAGI. The CDR3 length is 15 residues.